The 6 T cell receptor beta chains in this list originate from one sample, sequenced in a study of blood T cell repertoires in COVID-19. Clones were sequenced by immunoSEQ multiplex PCR, and TCRdb holds only the in-frame ones, with some missing. The table shows 200,000 to 250,000 clones, with around 90% occurring only once. Material: PBMCs or T cells enriched from blood (not recorded which). These receptors came from a woman between 45 and 60 years old with acute COVID-19.

This chain links TRBV3-1 (or the pseudogene TRBV3-2) with TRBJ1-4, with 7 bases aligning to TRBD1. Germline V gene sequence: CDR1 LGHDT, CDR2 YNNKEL (reference sequence). This CDR3 comprises 13 residues. The trim removed 3 bases at V and 5 bases at J, leaving 0 bases unmatched. CDR3 bases: TGTGCCAGCAGCCAGGGACAGAATGAAAAACTGTTTTTT. Its protein product is CASSQGQNEKLFF.

V and J are TRBV10-3 and TRBJ2-7; D might be TRBD1 (5 bases). CDR3 size: 14 residues. Germline V gene sequence: CDR1 ENHRY, CDR2 SYGVKD. V lost 3 bases and J 3 bases, leaving 12 bases between the germline ends. CDR3 sequence: CAISDGAGNYEQYF. In nucleotides, the CDR3 is TGTGCCATCAGTGATGGGGCAGGGAACTACGAGCAGTACTTC.

The chain links TRBV4-1 to TRBJ1-2; 7 bases match TRBD1. Trimming at V came to 4 bases and at J to 8 bases, leaving 10 bases not matched to a gene. The CDR3 loop spans 14 amino acids. Germline CDR1 is MGHRA and CDR2 is YSYEKL. CDR3 loop: CASSPQTQGWGYTF. CDR3 bases: TGCGCCAGCAGCCCGCAAACACAGGGGTGGGGCTACACCTTC.

This rearrangement joins TRBV10-3 to TRBJ1-2; D call uncertain. The V gene's germline CDR1 is ENHRY and CDR2 SYGVKD. Between the trimmed V and J ends, which lost 2 bases and 2 bases, there was a span of 6 bases. This CDR3 region has 13 residues. The CDR3 spells CAISEEGNYGYTF. The DNA of the CDR3 is TGTGCCATCAGTGAGGAGGGAAACTATGGCTACACCTTC.

The chain joins TRBV5-6 to TRBJ1-6; D remains ambiguous. The CDR3 is 13 amino acids. V lost 1 base and J 7 bases, leaving 6 bases between the germline ends. Germline CDR1 and CDR2: SGHDT and YYEEEE. Written as DNA, the CDR3 is TGTGCCAGCAGCTTGTGGGCGAATTCACCCCTCCACTTT. It codes for CASSLWANSPLHF.

This clone occurred once. The V call is TRBV2, the J call TRBJ2-3, with 7 bases that match TRBD2. J was trimmed by 2 bases and V by 8 bases; bases with no gene match: 4. The CDR3 loop spans 13 amino acids. The germline V gene encodes CDR1 SNHLY and CDR2 FYNNEI. CDR3 in amino acids: CASGLENTDTQYF. In DNA, the CDR3 is TGTGCCAGCGGACTAGAAAACACAGATACGCAGTATTTT.